Listed below are T cell receptor beta chains from one sample, sequenced in a study of graft-versus-host responses after intestinal transplantation. These TCRs are of unknown antigen specificity. Produced via immunoSEQ multiplex PCR; TCRdb's table is partial and in-frame only. The sample includes roughly 120,000 clones, around nine tenths of them seen just once. Material: unstimulated CD4+ T cells sorted from spleen or lymph node cells, obtained before transplant. The receptors were sampled from a human donor who was the organ donor for an intestinal transplant. Each CDR3 is given with its conserved first and last residue. Fields, in order: D gene, clone size, V gene, J gene, CDR3 DNA, CDR3 protein. D genes are given only for firm matches. Some rows have no size entry. The others give once, few or many, or a class for an expanded clone.

>-|-|TRBV30|TRBJ2-1
TGTGCCTGGAGTTACGGGAGTAGTAATGAGCAGTTCTTC
CAWSYGSSNEQFF
>-|-|TRBV6-1|TRBJ2-5
TGTGCCAGCAGTGAAGGAAGGGTGTACCAAGAGACCCAGTACTTC
CASSEGRVYQETQYF
>-|-|TRBV29-1|TRBJ2-2
TGCAGCGGGGTTTGGGAGGCCGGGGAGCTGTTTTTT
CSGVWEAGELFF
>-|-|TRBV9|TRBJ2-3
TGTGCCAGCAGCGTGGGGAGTGAGAGTACGCAGTATTTT
CASSVGSESTQYF
>TRBD1|-|TRBV30|TRBJ1-2
TGTGCCTGGAGGAACAGGGGCTATGGCTACACCTTC
CAWRNRGYGYTF
>-|-|TRBV7-3|TRBJ2-3
TGTGCCAGCAGGGAGGGGGGCACAGATACGCAGTATTTT
CASREGGTDTQYF
>-|-|TRBV10-1|TRBJ2-1
TGCGCCAGCAGTGTCTCGGCGCCCGGTGAGCAGTTCTTC
CASSVSAPGEQFF
>-|-|TRBV6-4|TRBJ2-7
TGTGCCAGCAGTGACACGACAGGCACCCTGAGGGAGCAGTACTTC
CASSDTTGTLREQYF
>-|-|TRBV18|TRBJ2-3
TGTGCCAGCTCACCGAGCGGCCCTAGCACAGATACGCAGTATTTT
CASSPSGPSTDTQYF
>TRBD1|once|TRBV19|TRBJ2-2
TGTGCCAGTAGTACCAGGACAGGGGGGTCCGGGGAGCTGTTTTTT
CASSTRTGGSGELFF
>-|-|TRBV27|TRBJ2-3
TGTGCCAGCAGTGGGGCAGGCTCTCCCACAGATACGCAGTATTTT
CASSGAGSPTDTQYF
>TRBD2|-|TRBV5-1|TRBJ2-1
TGCGCCAGCAGCTCCGGGACTAGCGGGAGCTTCAAGCAGTTCTTC
CASSSGTSGSFKQFF
>TRBD2|-|TRBV7-2|TRBJ2-1
TGTGCCAGCAGGTCCGGGACTATCTATTACAATGAGCAGTTCTTC
CASRSGTIYYNEQFF
>-|-|TRBV19|TRBJ2-3
TGTGCCAGTAGTATAAATCCGGGTAGCACAGATACGCAGTATTTT
CASSINPGSTDTQYF
>-|few|TRBV7-2|TRBJ1-3
TGTGCCAGCAGCTCACCGAGGGACGCCTACTTCTCTGGAAACACCATATATTTT
CASSSPRDAYFSGNTIYF
>-|-|TRBV10-3|TRBJ1-1
TGTGCCATCAGTGAGTCGCAGGGAAGGATTAACACTGAAGCTTTCTTT
CAISESQGRINTEAFF
>TRBD2|-|TRBV7-2|TRBJ2-7
TGTGCCAGCAGTTTGGGGAGGGCCTACGAGCAGTACTTC
CASSLGRAYEQYF
>-|-|TRBV10-3|TRBJ1-1
TGTGCCGTGAGGACGGCTCTAAACACTGAAGCTTTCTTT
CAVRTALNTEAFF
>-|-|TRBV23-1|TRBJ2-7
TGCGCCAGCCCCCCCGCGACAGGCCCCTACTACGAGCAGTACTTC
CASPPATGPYYEQYF
>-|-|TRBV28|TRBJ1-2
TGTGCCAGCAGTTTCTTGGGGGGAACTAACTATGGCTACACCTTC
CASSFLGGTNYGYTF
>TRBD2|-|TRBV28|TRBJ2-3
TGTGCCAGCAGTTTCTGGTCTGCTAGCGGGAGAAGCACAGATACGCAGTATTTT
CASSFWSASGRSTDTQYF
>TRBD2|-|TRBV10-3|TRBJ2-7
TGTGCCATCAGTTACCTAGCGGGAGACAACGAGCAGTACTTC
CAISYLAGDNEQYF
>TRBD1|-|TRBV6-1|TRBJ2-7
TGTGCCAGCAGCCAAACATTGGACAGGGGGGGCGAGCAGTACTTC
CASSQTLDRGGEQYF
>-|-|TRBV10-3|TRBJ1-3
TGTGCCATCAGTGACTATCCTGGAAACACCATATATTTT
CAISDYPGNTIYF
>-|-|TRBV19|TRBJ2-4
TGTGCCAGTAGTAAGCAGGAGGTGGCCAAAAACATTCAGTACTTC
CASSKQEVAKNIQYF
>TRBD2|few|TRBV6-5|TRBJ2-7
TGTGCCAGCAGAGGACTAGCGGGAGTCCACGAGCAGTACTTC
CASRGLAGVHEQYF
>TRBD1|-|TRBV6-5|TRBJ2-7
TGTGCCAGCAGTTACTCGGGACAGGGCATTTACGAGCAGTACTTC
CASSYSGQGIYEQYF
>TRBD1|-|TRBV5-1|TRBJ1-1
TGCGCCAGCAGCTTGGTAGGACAGGGCGACACTGAAGCTTTCTTT
CASSLVGQGDTEAFF
>TRBD1|-|TRBV2|TRBJ2-5
TGTGCCAGCAGTTATACCGGGACAGGGGAAGAGACCCAGTACTTC
CASSYTGTGEETQYF
>TRBD2|-|TRBV6-1|TRBJ2-1
TGTGCCAGTTACCGTAGCGGGGGGAATGAGCAGTTCTTC
CASYRSGGNEQFF
>-|-|TRBV27|TRBJ1-2
TGTGCCAGCAGTTTAGCAGGGTCGGAGGACGGCTACACCTTC
CASSLAGSEDGYTF
>TRBD2|-|TRBV7-2|TRBJ2-1
TGTGCCAGCACCCGGTTGGGACTAGGGTTCAATGAGCAGTTCTTC
CASTRLGLGFNEQFF
>-|-|TRBV6-5|TRBJ1-2
TGTGCCAGCAGTTCCTTAGGCCAAGGCTACACCTTC
CASSSLGQGYTF
>-|-|TRBV6-5|TRBJ2-7
TGTGCCAGCACCGCCGGGACATACTCCTACGAGCAGTACTTC
CASTAGTYSYEQYF
>-|-|TRBV5-1|TRBJ1-1
TGCGCCAGCAGCTTGGACAGGCTCGGTGGTACTGAAGCTTTCTTT
CASSLDRLGGTEAFF
>TRBD2|once|TRBV29-1|TRBJ2-1
TGCAGCGTTGAAGATGGGCTGGCTAGCGGGAGGAGGGGGATTTACAATGAGCAGTTCTTC
CSVEDGLASGRRGIYNEQFF
>-|-|TRBV7-9|TRBJ2-1
TGTGCCAGCAGCTTAAGGTCAGGGGAAAGCTCCTACAATGAGCAGTTCTTC
CASSLRSGESSYNEQFF
>-|-|TRBV28|TRBJ2-7
TGTGCCAGCAGTTCCCCCCGGGGGAAAACCTACGAGCAGTACTTC
CASSSPRGKTYEQYF
>-|-|TRBV20-1|TRBJ2-7
TGCAGTGCTACTAGCGCCTACGAGCAGTACTTC
CSATSAYEQYF
>-|-|TRBV5-8|TRBJ1-2
TGTGCCAGCAGCTTGGTGTATGGCTACACCTTC
CASSLVYGYTF
>-|once|TRBV28|TRBJ2-2
TGTGCCAGCAGGAATGACCTCGGGGGTAACGGGGAGCTGTTTTTT
CASRNDLGGNGELFF
>-|-|TRBV25-1|TRBJ2-1
TGTGCCAGCAGTGACACGGCAGGGGGGTTCTCCTACAATGAGCAGTTCTTC
CASSDTAGGFSYNEQFF